This T cell receptor (beta chain) was identified during a study of CD8+ T cells in alopecia areata. Study information: Those patients who were treated received oral tofacitinib, which was given at 5 to 10 mg twice daily for moderate-to-severe alopecia areata.

General study results and limits: A great number of expanded lesional clones endured in scalp and blood during tofacitinib. Expanded CD8+ clones among the top 100, as well as scalp clonality, were significantly decreased by tofacitinib.

Extraction and reverse transcription of RNA yielded cDNA as the sequencing template. Profiled with immunoSEQ multiplex PCR; TCRdb holds only in-frame clones, not every one. Among 150,000 to 200,000 clones listed, around three fifths were seen once. The CDR3 contains 12 residues. The germline CDR1 and CDR2 sequences are MNHEY and SVGAGI. Between the trimmed V and J ends, which lost 0 bases and 6 bases, there was a span of 2 bases. As to this clone: Antigen specificity is unknown.

Treatment meaning: oral pan-JAK inhibitor, 5-10 mg twice daily. This specimen consisted of CD4+ T cells sorted from blood, obtained at week 24, from a patient treated with tofacitinib. The V and J genes are TRBV6-5 and TRBJ2-2; D is unclear. The TCR comes from a human donor with alopecia areata. The DNA of the CDR3 is TGTGCCAGCAGTTACTCTGCCGGGGAGCTGTTTTTT. This sequence encodes CASSYSAGELFF.